This entry lists 10 T cell receptor beta chains sequenced from one sample in a study of blood T cells in healthy people across ages. With a J-beta primer mix and a sample-barcoded 5' primer, a second PCR ran about 6 to 11 cycles. MiXCR, applied by TCRdb to the 5' RACE reads, yields one record per CDR3 protein. Found here are about a million distinct CDR3 sequences, roughly half of them singletons; the top ten hold about 21%. The sequencing sample was made of blood. Receptors were obtained from a woman aged 60 to 75 in good health.

The gene calls are TRBV15 and TRBJ1-5; weak D call: TRBD1 (5 bases). The V gene lost 0 bases and the J gene lost 6 bases, with 15 bases spanning the gap. This CDR3 contains 16 residues. The germline V gene encodes CDR1 LNHNV and CDR2 YYDKDF (reference sequence). CDR3: CATSREGGTPGQPQHF. The CDR3 nucleotides are TGTGCCACCAGCAGAGAAGGTGGGACTCCGGGTCAGCCCCAGCATTTT.

This clonotype has a handful of counts. The chain combines TRBV29-1 with TRBJ2-7; 7 bases align to TRBD1. The CDR3 spans 13 residues. Germline lookup yields CDR1 SQVTM and CDR2 ANQGSEA. The trim removed 5 bases at V and 2 bases at J, leaving 6 bases unmatched. This CDR3 reads CSVIDRETYEQYF. Here the CDR3 DNA reads TGCAGCGTTATCGACAGGGAAACCTACGAGCAGTACTTC.

The rearrangement uses TRBV4-2 and TRBJ1-1; D is unresolved. V was pared by 0 bases and J by 3 bases, with 14 bases between. The CDR3 length is 16 residues. Germline CDR1 reads LGHNA; CDR2 reads YNFKEQ. CDR3 residues: CASSQDSGWRDTEAFF. In DNA, the CDR3 is TGTGCCAGCAGCCAAGATTCGGGGTGGCGGGACACTGAAGCTTTCTTT.

The chain links TRBV5-1 to TRBJ2-7, with 7 bases aligning to TRBD2. The germline gives CDR1 SGHRS, CDR2 YFSETQ. The CDR3 runs 15 residues. The junction had 9 bases not matched to a gene; V was cut back by 6 bases and J by 0 bases. The CDR3 reads CASMRLAESSYEQYF. CDR3 DNA: TGCGCCAGCATGAGACTAGCAGAAAGCTCCTACGAGCAGTACTTC.

This clonotype turned up a few times. The genes are TRBV27 and TRBJ2-7; perhaps D is TRBD1 or TRBD2 (5 bases each). Germline lookup yields CDR1 MNHEY and CDR2 SMNVEV (reference sequence). This CDR3 is built from 13 residues. Trimming took 6 bases from V and 9 from J, leaving 18 bases between them. The CDR3 loop reads CASSPRGHFRQYF. CDR3 bases: TGTGCCAGCAGCCCCCGGGGCCACTTCAGGCAGTACTTC.

This chain connects TRBV27 to TRBJ2-2; D is unclear. Trimming pared 6 bases from V and 4 bases from J, leaving 9 bases between. This CDR3 spans 13 amino acids. Germline CDR1 MNHEY, CDR2 SMNVEV (reference sequence). The CDR3 DNA reads TGTGCCAGCAGCCCGACATTCACCGGGGAGCTGTTTTTT. It encodes CASSPTFTGELFF.

The sample holds a few counts of this clonotype. The chain has TRBV12-3 or TRBV12-4 and TRBJ2-1; 11 bases match TRBD2. This CDR3 has 14 residues. With 10 bases clipped from V and 6 bases from J, the junction kept 8 bases outside the gene matches. In DNA form, the CDR3 reads TGTGCCACGGTAGCGGGAGGGCGTGGCAATGAGCAGTTCTTC. It specifies CATVAGGRGNEQFF.

The J gene is TRBJ2-1, the V gene TRBV24-1, with D hard to call. V was pared by 4 bases and J by 8 bases, with 14 bases between. Germline assignment: CDR1 KGHDR and CDR2 SFDVKD. This CDR3 has 14 residues. The CDR3 sequence is CATSDLKASHEQFF. The CDR3 nucleotides are TGTGCCACCAGTGACCTAAAGGCGTCCCATGAGCAGTTCTTC.

The chain recombines TRBV27 with TRBJ2-7; 8 nucleotides line up with TRBD1. Trimming removed 6 bases from V and 0 bases from J; junction bases left unmatched: 7. The CDR3 loop spans 15 amino acids. Germline CDR1 MNHEY, CDR2 SMNVEV (reference sequence). The CDR3 here is CASSLGQVSSYEQYF. The CDR3 nucleotides are TGTGCCAGCAGCCTGGGACAGGTTAGCTCCTACGAGCAGTACTTC.

This clonotype was seen just once. The chain links TRBV6-5 to TRBJ2-3; D call uncertain. This CDR3 contains 15 residues. The germline V gene has CDR1 MNHEY and CDR2 SVGAGI. V was pared by 5 bases and J by 1 base, with 13 bases between. DNA for the CDR3: TGTGCCAGCAGTCGAGGACGTTGGGGCACAGATACGCAGTATTTT. Translated: CASSRGRWGTDTQYF.